The 15 T cell receptor beta chains listed next were all sequenced from one sample in a study of shared clonotypes between healthy human individuals. TCRdb keeps only in-frame clones here, not all; method: immunoSEQ multiplex PCR. This sample has under 1 million clones; about 92% occur once, and the top ten carry around 24%. CD45RO-negative CD8 cells positively selected for CCR7 made up the naive population, which excluded terminally differentiated effector memory CD45RA+ cells. Sample: naive CD8+ T cells sorted from blood. These receptors all come from a man aged 25-45 years in good health.

V and J are TRBV18 and TRBJ2-1; D may be TRBD1 or TRBD2 (5 bases each). CDR3 length: 11 residues. Germline V gene data show CDR1 as KGHSH and CDR2 as LQKENI. V dropped 3 bases and J dropped 9 bases, with 6 bases sitting between them. This CDR3 is CASSPGVEQFF. CDR3 DNA: TGTGCCAGCTCACCGGGGGTTGAGCAGTTCTTC.

The gene calls are TRBV4-2 and TRBJ1-5, with D uncertain. Deletions cut 4 bases from V and 4 bases from J, with 14 bases between. The CDR3 spans 15 residues. In germline, CDR1 is LGHNA, CDR2 YNFKEQ. CDR3 in amino acids: CASSPQGGENQPQHF. The CDR3 coding sequence is TGTGCCAGCAGCCCCCAAGGCGGGGAAAATCAGCCCCAGCATTTT.

The chain couples TRBV13 to TRBJ1-1; a weak D match, TRBD1 (6 bases). CDR1 PRHDT and CDR2 FYEKMQ come from the germline V gene (reference sequence). The CDR3 contains 14 residues. Between the trimmed V and J ends, which lost 5 bases and 3 bases, there was a span of 13 bases. DNA of the CDR3: TGTGCCAGCAGCGCCACAGGGCCTGACACTGAAGCTTTCTTT. It translates to CASSATGPDTEAFF.

A few counts support this clone. The chain couples TRBV9 to TRBJ1-1; maybe TRBD1 (5 bases). The CDR3 has 11 amino acids. V gave up 7 bases and J gave up 5 bases, with 9 bases separating them. Germline loops: CDR1 SGDLS, CDR2 YYNGEE. CDR3 sequence: CASGATTEAFF. The CDR3 DNA sequence: TGTGCCAGCGGGGCAACTACTGAAGCTTTCTTT.

The chain couples TRBV27 to TRBJ1-3; unclear D gene. CDR1 and CDR2 (germline): MNHEY, SMNVEV (reference sequence). There are 14 residues in the CDR3. Trimming left V 5 bases short and J 9 bases short, with 17 bases between. CDR3 region: CASSPGLHVGTIYF. CDR3 nucleotides: TGTGCCAGCAGTCCCGGACTCCACGTGGGCACCATATATTTT.

This chain joins TRBV6-5 and TRBJ2-1, with D maybe TRBD2 (5 bases). The CDR3 runs 13 residues. CDR1 MNHEY and CDR2 SVGAGI come from the germline V gene. V lost 6 bases to trimming and J lost 5 bases, with 11 bases between them. CDR3 residues: CASRAGLNNEQFF. The CDR3 nucleotides are TGTGCCAGCAGGGCGGGTCTGAACAATGAGCAGTTCTTC.

As concerns this clone: This CDR3 is also generated by other DNA sequences in the sample. The chain carries TRBV9 and TRBJ2-1, with unresolved D. The ends were cut back, 4 bases at V and 3 bases at J, with 5 bases in the middle. Germline V gene lookup returns CDR1 SGDLS and CDR2 YYNGEE. The CDR3 contains 12 residues. Written as DNA, the CDR3 is TGTGCCAGCAGCCCAGGCTACAATGAGCAGTTCTTC. Protein: CASSPGYNEQFF.

The V and J genes are TRBV7-9 and TRBJ1-2; D is perhaps TRBD1 (6 bases). The CDR3 contains 14 residues. Per the germline V gene, CDR1 is SEHNR and CDR2 is FQNEAQ (reference sequence). Trimming shortened V by 6 bases and J by 0 bases, and 11 bases separated the two germline ends. CDR3 in DNA: TGTGCCAGCAGTGGGGACACCGCTAACTATGGCTACACCTTC. This encodes CASSGDTANYGYTF.

The V call is TRBV5-6, the J call TRBJ2-2; perhaps TRBD1 as D (5 bases). This CDR3 is built from 15 residues. Germline V gene sequence: CDR1 SGHDT, CDR2 YYEEEE. The V and J ends lost 1 base and 6 bases respectively, with 13 bases between them. Written as DNA, the CDR3 is TGTGCCAGCAGCTTGAGGCAGGGTATAGCCGGGGAGCTGTTTTTT. It encodes CASSLRQGIAGELFF.

J is TRBJ2-7 and V is TRBV27; D is perhaps TRBD1 or TRBD2 (5 bases each). This CDR3 region has 14 residues. Germline-derived CDR1 and CDR2 are MNHEY and SMNVEV (reference sequence). V shed 5 bases and J shed 0 bases, with 11 bases lying between them. For the CDR3, the DNA is TGTGCCAGCAGTACCCGGGACCTCTCCTACGAGCAGTACTTC. It specifies CASSTRDLSYEQYF.

V is TRBV7-9 and J is TRBJ2-2; D is undetermined. The length of the CDR3 is 12 residues. V lost 3 bases, J lost 8 bases, and 7 bases lay in between. Germline values: CDR1 SEHNR, CDR2 FQNEAQ (reference sequence). CDR3 protein: CASSFPLGELFF. The CDR3 bases are TGTGCCAGCAGCTTTCCCCTAGGGGAGCTGTTTTTT.

The V and J genes are TRBV15 and TRBJ2-1, with D unclear. Trimming removed 0 bases at V and 6 bases at J, with 9 bases between. The CDR3 sequence is 14 residues long. Germline V gene data show CDR1 as LNHNV and CDR2 as YYDKDF (reference sequence). CDR3 nucleotide sequence: TGTGCCACCAGCAGAGATATGGGGATCAATGAGCAGTTCTTC. This sequence encodes CATSRDMGINEQFF.

This clone was recorded once. This chain uses TRBV10-3 with TRBJ2-3, with a weak D call TRBD1 (7 bases). The germline V gene encodes CDR1 ENHRY and CDR2 SYGVKD. The CDR3 loop spans 16 amino acids. Trimming left V 1 base short and J 0 bases short, with 11 bases between. The CDR3 here is CAISELQGTSTDTQYF. CDR3 sequence (DNA): TGTGCCATCAGTGAGTTACAGGGGACTAGCACAGATACGCAGTATTTT.

The chain links TRBV7-3 to TRBJ2-3, with TRBD1 as a possible D gene (5 bases). Germline assignment: CDR1 SGHTA and CDR2 FQGTGA. CDR3 length equals 16 residues. The V end lost 2 bases, the J end lost 0 bases, and 12 bases lay between the germline ends. For the CDR3, the DNA is TGTGCCAGCAGCTTAGAGACAGCTTCTAGCACAGATACGCAGTATTTT. Amino acids: CASSLETASSTDTQYF. The full variable domain, completed using reference TRBV7-3 and TRBJ2-3, is GAGVSQTPSNKVTEKGKYVELRCDPISGHTALYWYRQSLGQGPEFLIYFQGTGAADDSGLPNDRFFAVRPEGSVSTLKIQRTERGDSAVYLCASSLETASSTDTQYFGPGTRLTVL.

The gene calls are TRBV4-1 and TRBJ2-7; possible D gene TRBD1, 5 bases. V was cut by 0 bases and J by 4 bases, with 13 bases left in between. The CDR3 has 15 amino acids. CDR1 and CDR2 from the germline V gene are MGHRA and YSYEKL. In nucleotides, the CDR3 is TGCGCCAGCAGCCAAGAAGTCTTCCAGGGTTACGAGCAGTACTTC. Its protein is CASSQEVFQGYEQYF.